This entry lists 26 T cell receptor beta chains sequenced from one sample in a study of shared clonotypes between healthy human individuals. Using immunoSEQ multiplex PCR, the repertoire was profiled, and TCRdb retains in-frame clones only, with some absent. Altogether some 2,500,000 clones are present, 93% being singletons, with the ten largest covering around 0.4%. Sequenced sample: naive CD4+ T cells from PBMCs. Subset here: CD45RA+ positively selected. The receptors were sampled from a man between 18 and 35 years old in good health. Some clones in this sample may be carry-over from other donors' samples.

As DNA, the CDR3 is TGCAGCGTAATCACTAGCGGGCATGAGATGGAGACCCAGTACTTC. Protein sequence: CSVITSGHEMETQYF. This chain uses TRBV29-1 with TRBJ2-5; TRBD2 matches at 9 bases. From germline, CDR1 is SQVTM and CDR2 ANQGSEA. Trimming took 6 bases from V and 5 from J; bases not matched to a gene: 13. The length of the CDR3 is 15 residues. The entire variable domain, with the rest obtained from reference TRBV29-1 and TRBJ2-5, is as follows: SAVISQKPSRDICQRGTSLTIQCQVDSQVTMMFWYRQQPGQSLTLIATANQGSEATYESGFVIDKFPISRPNLTFSTLTVSNMSPEDSSIYLCSVITSGHEMETQYFGPGTRLLVL.

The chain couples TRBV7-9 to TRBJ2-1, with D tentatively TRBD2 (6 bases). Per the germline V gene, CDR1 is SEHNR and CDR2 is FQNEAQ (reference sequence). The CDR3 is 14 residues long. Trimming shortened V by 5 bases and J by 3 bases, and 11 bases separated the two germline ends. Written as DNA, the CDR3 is TGTGCCAGCAGCCCTTGGGGACTCTACAATGAGCAGTTCTTC. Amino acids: CASSPWGLYNEQFF.

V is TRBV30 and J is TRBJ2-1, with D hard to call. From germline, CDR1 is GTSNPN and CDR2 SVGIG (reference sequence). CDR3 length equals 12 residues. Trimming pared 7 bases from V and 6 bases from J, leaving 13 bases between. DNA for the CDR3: TGTGCCTTAACACCCCTGGCCAATGAGCAGTTCTTC. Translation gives CALTPLANEQFF.

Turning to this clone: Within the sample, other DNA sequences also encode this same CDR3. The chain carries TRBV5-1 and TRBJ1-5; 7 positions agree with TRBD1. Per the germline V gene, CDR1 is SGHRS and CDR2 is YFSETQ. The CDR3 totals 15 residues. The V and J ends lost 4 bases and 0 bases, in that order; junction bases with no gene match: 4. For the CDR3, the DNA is TGCGCCAGCAGCCGTACAGGGGATAGCAATCAGCCCCAGCATTTT. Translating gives CASSRTGDSNQPQHF.

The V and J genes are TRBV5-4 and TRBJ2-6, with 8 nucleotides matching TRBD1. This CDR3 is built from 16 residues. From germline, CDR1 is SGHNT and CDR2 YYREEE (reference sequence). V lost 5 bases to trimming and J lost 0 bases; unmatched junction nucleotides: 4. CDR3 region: CASRGDRGSGANVLTF. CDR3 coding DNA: TGTGCCAGCAGGGGTGACAGGGGCTCTGGGGCCAACGTCCTGACTTTC.

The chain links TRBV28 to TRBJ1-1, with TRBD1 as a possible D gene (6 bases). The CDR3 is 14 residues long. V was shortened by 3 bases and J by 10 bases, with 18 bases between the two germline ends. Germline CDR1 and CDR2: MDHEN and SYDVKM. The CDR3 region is CASSFGGGQLVAFF. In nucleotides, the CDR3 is TGTGCCAGCAGTTTTGGTGGAGGACAGTTGGTAGCTTTCTTT.

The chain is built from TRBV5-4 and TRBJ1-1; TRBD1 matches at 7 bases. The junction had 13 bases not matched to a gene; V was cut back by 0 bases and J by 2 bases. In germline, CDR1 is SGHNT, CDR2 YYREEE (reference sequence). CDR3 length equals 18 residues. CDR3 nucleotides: TGTGCCAGCAGCTTGGGGCAACAATCCGGGACAGCCAACACTGAAGCTTTCTTT. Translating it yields CASSLGQQSGTANTEAFF.

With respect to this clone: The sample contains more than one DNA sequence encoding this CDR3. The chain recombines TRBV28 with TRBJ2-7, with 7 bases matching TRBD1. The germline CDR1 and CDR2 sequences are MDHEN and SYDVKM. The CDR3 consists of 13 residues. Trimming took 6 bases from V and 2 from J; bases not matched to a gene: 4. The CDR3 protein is CASSLGQTYEQYF. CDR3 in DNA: TGTGCCAGCAGCCTGGGACAGACCTACGAGCAGTACTTC.

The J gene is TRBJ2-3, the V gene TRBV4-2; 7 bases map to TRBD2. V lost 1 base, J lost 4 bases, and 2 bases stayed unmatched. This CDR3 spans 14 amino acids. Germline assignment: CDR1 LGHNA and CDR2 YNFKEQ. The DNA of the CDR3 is TGTGCCAGCAGCCAAGGCGGGAGCGCAGATACGCAGTATTTT. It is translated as CASSQGGSADTQYF.

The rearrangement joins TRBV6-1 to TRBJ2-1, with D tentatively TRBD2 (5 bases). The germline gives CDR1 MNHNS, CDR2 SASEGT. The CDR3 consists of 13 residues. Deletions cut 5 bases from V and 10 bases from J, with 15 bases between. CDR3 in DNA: TGTGCCAGCAGTCCTGGAGGAGCCTGGGAGCAGTTCTTC. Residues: CASSPGGAWEQFF.

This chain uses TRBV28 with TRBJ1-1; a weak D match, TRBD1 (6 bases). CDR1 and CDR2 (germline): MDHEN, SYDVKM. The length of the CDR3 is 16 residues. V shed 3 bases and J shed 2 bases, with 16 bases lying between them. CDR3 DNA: TGTGCCAGCAGTTTTCTAACCGCGGACAGAAACACTGAAGCTTTCTTT. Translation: CASSFLTADRNTEAFF.

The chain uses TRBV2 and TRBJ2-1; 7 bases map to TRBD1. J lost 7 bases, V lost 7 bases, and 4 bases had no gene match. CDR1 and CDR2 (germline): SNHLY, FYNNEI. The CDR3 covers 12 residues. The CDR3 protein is CASNVQGNEQFF. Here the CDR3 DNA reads TGTGCCAGCAACGTACAGGGGAATGAGCAGTTCTTC.

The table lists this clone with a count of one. The CDR3 DNA is TGTGCCACTCGAGGACAGGGGGAGATCCTAGCCAAAAACATTCAGTACTTC. Amino acid sequence: CATRGQGEILAKNIQYF. The rearrangement uses TRBV21-1 and TRBJ2-4; the table assigns TRBD1, which was not confirmed against the DNA. TRBV21-1 is designated a pseudogene. CDR3 length: 17 residues.

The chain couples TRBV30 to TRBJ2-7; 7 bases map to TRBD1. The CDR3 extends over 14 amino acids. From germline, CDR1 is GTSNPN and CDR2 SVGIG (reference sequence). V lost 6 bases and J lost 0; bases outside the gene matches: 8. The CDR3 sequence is CACRGQFSSYEQYF. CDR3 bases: TGTGCCTGTCGGGGACAGTTCAGCTCCTACGAGCAGTACTTC.

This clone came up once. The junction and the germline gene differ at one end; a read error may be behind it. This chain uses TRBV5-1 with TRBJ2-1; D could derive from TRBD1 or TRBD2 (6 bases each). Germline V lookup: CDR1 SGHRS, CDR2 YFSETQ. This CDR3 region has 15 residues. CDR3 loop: CASNLTRGQNNEQFF. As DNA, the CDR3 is TGCGCCAGCAACTTGACCCGGGGGCAAAACAATGAGCAGTTCTTC.

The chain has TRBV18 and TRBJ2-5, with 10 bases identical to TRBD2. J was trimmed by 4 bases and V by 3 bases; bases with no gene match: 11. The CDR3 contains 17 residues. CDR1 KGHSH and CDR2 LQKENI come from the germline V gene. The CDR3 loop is CASSPPGTSVRGETQYF. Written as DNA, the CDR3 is TGTGCCAGCTCACCTCCCGGGACTAGCGTTAGAGGAGAGACCCAGTACTTC.

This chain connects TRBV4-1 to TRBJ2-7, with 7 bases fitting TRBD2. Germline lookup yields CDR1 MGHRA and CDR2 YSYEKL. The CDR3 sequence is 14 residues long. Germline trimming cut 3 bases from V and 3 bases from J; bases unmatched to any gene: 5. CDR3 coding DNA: TGCGCCAGCAGCCACTCCGGGAGGAACTACGAGCAGTACTTC. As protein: CASSHSGRNYEQYF.

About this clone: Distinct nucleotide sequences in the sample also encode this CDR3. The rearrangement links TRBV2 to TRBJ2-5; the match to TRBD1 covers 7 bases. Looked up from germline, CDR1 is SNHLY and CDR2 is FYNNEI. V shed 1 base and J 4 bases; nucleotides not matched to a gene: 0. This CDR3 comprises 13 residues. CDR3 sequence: CASSEEGAETQYF. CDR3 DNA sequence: TGTGCCAGCAGTGAAGAGGGGGCAGAGACCCAGTACTTC.

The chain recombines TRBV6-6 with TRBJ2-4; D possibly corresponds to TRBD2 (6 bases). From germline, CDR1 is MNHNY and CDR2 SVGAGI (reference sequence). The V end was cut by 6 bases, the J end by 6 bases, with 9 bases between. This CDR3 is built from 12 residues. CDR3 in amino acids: CASRDGRNIQYF. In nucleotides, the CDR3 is TGTGCCAGCAGGGACGGGAGAAACATTCAGTACTTC.

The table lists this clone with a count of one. The CDR3 here is CASSQPGTARGTEAFF. The CDR3 DNA follows: TGTGCCAGCAGCCAACCCGGGACAGCCAGAGGGACTGAAGCTTTCTTT. The rearrangement links TRBV4-2 to TRBJ1-1; 7 bases line up with TRBD1. Germline assignment: CDR1 LGHNA and CDR2 YNFKEQ. V was pared by 2 bases and J by 5 bases, with 11 bases of the junction left unmatched. CDR3 length: 16 residues.

In nucleotides, the CDR3 is TGTGCCAGCAGTTTCACCGGGAGAGACTCCTACGAGCAGTACTTC. Translated, it gives CASSFTGRDSYEQYF. V is TRBV6-6 and J is TRBJ2-7; tentative D call: TRBD2 (6 bases). CDR1 and CDR2 from the germline V gene are MNHNY and SVGAGI (reference sequence). CDR3 size: 15 residues. V was pared by 4 bases and J by 0 bases, with 13 bases between.

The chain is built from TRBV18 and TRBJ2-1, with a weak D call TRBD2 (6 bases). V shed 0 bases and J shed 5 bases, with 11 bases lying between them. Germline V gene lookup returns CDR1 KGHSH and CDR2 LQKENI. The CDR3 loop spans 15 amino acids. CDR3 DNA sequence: TGTGCCAGCTCACCACCCCCTAGCGAGAACAATGAGCAGTTCTTC. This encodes CASSPPPSENNEQFF.

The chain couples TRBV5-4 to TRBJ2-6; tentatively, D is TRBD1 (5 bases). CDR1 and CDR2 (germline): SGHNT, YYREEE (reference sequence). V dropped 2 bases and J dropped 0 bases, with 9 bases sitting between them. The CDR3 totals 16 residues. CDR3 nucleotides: TGTGCCAGCAGCTTAGAAGGGGACTCTGGGGCCAACGTCCTGACTTTC. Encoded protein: CASSLEGDSGANVLTF.

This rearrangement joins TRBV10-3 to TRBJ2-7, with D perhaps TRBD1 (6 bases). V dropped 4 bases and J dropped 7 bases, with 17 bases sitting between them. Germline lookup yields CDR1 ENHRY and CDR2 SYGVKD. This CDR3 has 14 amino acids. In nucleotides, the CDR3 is TGTGCCATCAGTGGTGACCGCAAACAGGGTGAGCAGTACTTC. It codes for CAISGDRKQGEQYF.

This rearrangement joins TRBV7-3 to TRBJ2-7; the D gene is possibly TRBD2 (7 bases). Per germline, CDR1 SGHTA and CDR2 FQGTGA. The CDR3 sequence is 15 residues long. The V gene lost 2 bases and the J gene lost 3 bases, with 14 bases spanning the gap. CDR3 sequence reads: CASSLGGGRFYEQYF. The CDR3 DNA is TGTGCCAGCAGCTTAGGGGGCGGGAGATTCTACGAGCAGTACTTC.

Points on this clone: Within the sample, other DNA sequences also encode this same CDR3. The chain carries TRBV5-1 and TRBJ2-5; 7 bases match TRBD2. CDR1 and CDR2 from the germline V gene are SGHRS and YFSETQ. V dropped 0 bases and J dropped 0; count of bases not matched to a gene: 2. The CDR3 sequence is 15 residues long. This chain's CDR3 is CASSLGGTNQETQYF. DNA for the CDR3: TGCGCCAGCAGCTTGGGGGGGACTAACCAAGAGACCCAGTACTTC.